These 2 T cell receptor beta chains came from one sample sequenced in a study of beta chain features in type 1 diabetes. Since all of the isolated RNA was reverse transcribed, expressed TCRB transcripts were what got sequenced. Clones were read by immunoSEQ multiplex PCR, and TCRdb kept only the in-frame ones, dropping some. The table shows approximately 470,000 clones, with over 25% occurring only once. The sample consisted of naive CD4+ T cells from blood. Receptors were obtained from a man younger than 35 in good health.

As DNA, the CDR3 is TGTGCCAGCAGCTTAATGGCTAGCTCGTACAATGAGCAGTTCTTC. Protein sequence: CASSLMASSYNEQFF. The chain couples TRBV7-9 to TRBJ2-1, with D perhaps matching TRBD2 (5 bases). The CDR3 consists of 15 residues. The V end was cut by 2 bases, the J end by 4 bases, with 12 bases between. The V gene's germline CDR1 is SEHNR and CDR2 FQNEAQ (reference sequence).

This chain uses TRBV19 with TRBJ1-1; 8 bases line up with TRBD1. Losses at the gene ends were 4 bases for V and 6 bases for J; bases not matched to a gene: 4. The CDR3 totals 13 residues. In germline, CDR1 is LNHDA, CDR2 SQIVND (reference sequence). CDR3 region: CASSTRTGPEAFF. The CDR3 DNA is TGTGCCAGTAGTACGAGGACAGGGCCTGAAGCTTTCTTT.